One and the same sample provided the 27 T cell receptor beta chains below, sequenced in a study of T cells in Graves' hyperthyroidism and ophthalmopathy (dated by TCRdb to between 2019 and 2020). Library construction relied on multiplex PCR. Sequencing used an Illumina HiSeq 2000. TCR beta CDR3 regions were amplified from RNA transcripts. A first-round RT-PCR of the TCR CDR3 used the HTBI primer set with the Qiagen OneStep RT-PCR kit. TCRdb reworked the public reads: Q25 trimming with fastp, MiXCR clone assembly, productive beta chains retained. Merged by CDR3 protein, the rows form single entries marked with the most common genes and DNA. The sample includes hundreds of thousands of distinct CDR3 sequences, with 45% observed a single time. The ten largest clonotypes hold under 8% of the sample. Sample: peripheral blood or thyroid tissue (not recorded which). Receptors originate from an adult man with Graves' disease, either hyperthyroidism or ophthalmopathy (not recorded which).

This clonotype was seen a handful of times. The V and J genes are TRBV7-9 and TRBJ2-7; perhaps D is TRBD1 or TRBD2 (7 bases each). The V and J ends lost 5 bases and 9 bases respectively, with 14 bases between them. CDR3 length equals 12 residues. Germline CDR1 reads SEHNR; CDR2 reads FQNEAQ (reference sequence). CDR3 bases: TGTGCCAGCAGCCACACAGGGGAGGGGCAGTACTTC. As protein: CASSHTGEGQYF.

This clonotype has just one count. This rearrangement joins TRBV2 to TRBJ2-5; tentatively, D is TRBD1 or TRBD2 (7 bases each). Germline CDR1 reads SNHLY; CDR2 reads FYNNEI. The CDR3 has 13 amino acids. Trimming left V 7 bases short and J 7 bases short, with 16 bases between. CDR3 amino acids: CASIPDREGTQYF. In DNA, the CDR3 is TGTGCCAGCATCCCCGACAGGGAGGGGACCCAGTACTTC.

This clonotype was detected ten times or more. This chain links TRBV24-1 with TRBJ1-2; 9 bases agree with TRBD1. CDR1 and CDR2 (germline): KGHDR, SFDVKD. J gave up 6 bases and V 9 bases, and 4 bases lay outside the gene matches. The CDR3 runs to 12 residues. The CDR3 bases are TGTGCCACCGCGAGGGACAGGGATGGCTACACCTTC. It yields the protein CATARDRDGYTF.

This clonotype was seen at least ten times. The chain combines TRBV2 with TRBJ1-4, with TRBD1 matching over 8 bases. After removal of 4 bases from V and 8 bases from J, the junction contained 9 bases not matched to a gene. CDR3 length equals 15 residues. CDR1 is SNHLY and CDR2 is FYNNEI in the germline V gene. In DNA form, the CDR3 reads TGTGCCAGCAGTGCGACAGGGGCCCTTAGCGAAAAACTGTTTTTT. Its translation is CASSATGALSEKLFF.

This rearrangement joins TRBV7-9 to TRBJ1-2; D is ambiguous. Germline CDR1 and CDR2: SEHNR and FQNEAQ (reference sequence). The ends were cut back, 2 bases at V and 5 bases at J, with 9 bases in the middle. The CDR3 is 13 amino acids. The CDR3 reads CASSLSDGYGYTF. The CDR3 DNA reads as TGTGCCAGCAGCTTATCTGACGGGTATGGCTACACCTTC.

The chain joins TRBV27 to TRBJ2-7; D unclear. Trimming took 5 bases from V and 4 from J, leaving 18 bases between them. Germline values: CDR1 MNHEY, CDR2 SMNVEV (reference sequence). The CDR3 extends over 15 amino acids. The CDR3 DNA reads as TGTGCCAGCAGTATTGGGCTTCGGGTTGGGTACGAGCAGTACTTC. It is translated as CASSIGLRVGYEQYF.

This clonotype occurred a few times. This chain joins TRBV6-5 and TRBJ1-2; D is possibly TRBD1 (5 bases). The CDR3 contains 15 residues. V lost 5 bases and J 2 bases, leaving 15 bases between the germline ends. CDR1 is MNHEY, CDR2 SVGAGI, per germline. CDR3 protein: CASSPLPRANYGYTF. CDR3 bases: TGTGCCAGCAGTCCCCTCCCCAGGGCAAACTATGGCTACACCTTC.

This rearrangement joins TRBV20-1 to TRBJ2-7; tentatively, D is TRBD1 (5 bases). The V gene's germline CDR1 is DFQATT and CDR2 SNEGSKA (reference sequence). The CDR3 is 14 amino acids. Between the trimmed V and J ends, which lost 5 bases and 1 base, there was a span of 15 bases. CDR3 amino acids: CSAPDTDTSYEQYF. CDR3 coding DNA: TGCAGTGCTCCGGACACGGACACTTCCTACGAGCAGTACTTC.

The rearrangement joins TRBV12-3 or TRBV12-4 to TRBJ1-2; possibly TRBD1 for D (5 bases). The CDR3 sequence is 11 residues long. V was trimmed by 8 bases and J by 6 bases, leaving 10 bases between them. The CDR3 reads CASRDGDGYTF. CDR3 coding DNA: TGTGCCAGCCGGGACGGAGATGGCTACACCTTC.

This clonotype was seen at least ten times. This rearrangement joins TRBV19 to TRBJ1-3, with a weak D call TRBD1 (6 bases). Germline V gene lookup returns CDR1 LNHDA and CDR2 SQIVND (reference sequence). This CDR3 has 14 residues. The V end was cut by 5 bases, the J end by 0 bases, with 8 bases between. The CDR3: CASSEDSSGNTIYF. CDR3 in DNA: TGTGCCAGTAGTGAGGACAGCTCTGGAAACACCATATATTTT.

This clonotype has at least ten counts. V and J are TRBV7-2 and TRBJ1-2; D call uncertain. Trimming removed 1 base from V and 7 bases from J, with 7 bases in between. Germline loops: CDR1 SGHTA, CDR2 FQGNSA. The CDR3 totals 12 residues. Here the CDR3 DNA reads TGTGCCAGCAGCTTAGTTCTTTCTGGCTACACCTTC. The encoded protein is CASSLVLSGYTF. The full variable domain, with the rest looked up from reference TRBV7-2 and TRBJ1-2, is GAGVSQSPSNKVTEKGKDVELRCDPISGHTALYWYRQSLGQGLEFLIYFQGNSAPDKSGLPSDRFSAERTGGSVSTLTIQRTQQEDSAVYLCASSLVLSGYTFGSGTRLTVV.

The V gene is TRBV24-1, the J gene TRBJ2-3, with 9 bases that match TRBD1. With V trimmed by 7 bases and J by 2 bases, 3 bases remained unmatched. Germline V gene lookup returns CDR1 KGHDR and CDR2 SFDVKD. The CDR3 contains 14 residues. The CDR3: CATRGTGNTDTQYF. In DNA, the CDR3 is TGTGCCACCAGGGGGACAGGGAACACAGATACGCAGTATTTT.

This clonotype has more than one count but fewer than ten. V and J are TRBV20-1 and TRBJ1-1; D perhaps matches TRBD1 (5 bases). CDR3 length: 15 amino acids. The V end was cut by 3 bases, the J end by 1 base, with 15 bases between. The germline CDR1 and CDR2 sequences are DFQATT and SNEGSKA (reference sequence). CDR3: CSASDSSVPNTEAFF. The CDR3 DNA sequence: TGCAGTGCTAGTGACAGTTCGGTCCCGAACACTGAAGCTTTCTTT.

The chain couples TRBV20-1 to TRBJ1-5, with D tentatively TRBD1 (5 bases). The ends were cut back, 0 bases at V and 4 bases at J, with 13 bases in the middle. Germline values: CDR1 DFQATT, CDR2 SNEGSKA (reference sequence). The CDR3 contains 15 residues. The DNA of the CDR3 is TGCAGTGCTAGAGATAGCAGGGTGCCTAATCAGCCCCAGCATTTT. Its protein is CSARDSRVPNQPQHF.

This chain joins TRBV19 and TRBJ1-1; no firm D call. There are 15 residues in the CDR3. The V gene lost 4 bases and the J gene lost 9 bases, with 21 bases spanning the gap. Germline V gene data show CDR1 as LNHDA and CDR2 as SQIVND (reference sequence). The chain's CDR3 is CASSTSLGHSGQAFF. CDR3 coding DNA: TGTGCCAGTAGTACCTCCCTGGGCCACAGCGGGCAAGCTTTCTTT.

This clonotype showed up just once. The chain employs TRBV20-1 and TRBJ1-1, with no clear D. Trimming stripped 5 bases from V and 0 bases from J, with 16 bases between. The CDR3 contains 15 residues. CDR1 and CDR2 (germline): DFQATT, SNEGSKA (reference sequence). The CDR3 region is CSAGVPGRMNTEAFF. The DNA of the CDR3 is TGCAGTGCTGGTGTCCCCGGGAGGATGAACACTGAAGCTTTCTTT.

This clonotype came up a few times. CDR3 coding DNA: TGCGCCAGCAGGGCCCTAGCGGGAGGAAGTGAGACCCAGTACTTC. As protein: CASRALAGGSETQYF. V gene TRBV5-1 combines with J gene TRBJ2-5, with 11 positions matching TRBD2. The CDR3 spans 15 residues. V lost 5 bases to trimming and J lost 5 bases; unmatched junction nucleotides: 8. Germline values: CDR1 SGHRS, CDR2 YFSETQ.

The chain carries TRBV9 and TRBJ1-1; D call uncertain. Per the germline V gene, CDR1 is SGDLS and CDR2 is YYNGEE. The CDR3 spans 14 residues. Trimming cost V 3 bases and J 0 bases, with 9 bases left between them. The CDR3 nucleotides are TGTGCCAGCAGCGGAGAGGGTCTGAACACTGAAGCTTTCTTT. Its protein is CASSGEGLNTEAFF.

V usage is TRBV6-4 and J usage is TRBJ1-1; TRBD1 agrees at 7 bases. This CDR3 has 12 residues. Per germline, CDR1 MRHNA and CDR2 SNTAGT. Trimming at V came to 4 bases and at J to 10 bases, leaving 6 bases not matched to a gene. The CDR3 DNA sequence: TGTGCCAGCAGTGCCGGGACAGTGGGAGCTTTCTTT. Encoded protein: CASSAGTVGAFF.

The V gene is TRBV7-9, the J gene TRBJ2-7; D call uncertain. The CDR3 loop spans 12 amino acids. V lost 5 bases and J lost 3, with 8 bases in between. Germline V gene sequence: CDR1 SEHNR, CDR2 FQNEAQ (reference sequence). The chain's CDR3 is CASSQFNYEQYF. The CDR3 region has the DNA TGTGCCAGCAGCCAATTTAACTACGAGCAGTACTTC. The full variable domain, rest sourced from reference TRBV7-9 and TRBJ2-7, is DTGVSQNPRHKITKRGQNVTFRCDPISEHNRLYWYRQTLGQGPEFLTYFQNEAQLEKSRLLSDRFSAERPKGSFSTLEIQRTEQGDSAMYLCASSQFNYEQYFGPGTRLTVT.

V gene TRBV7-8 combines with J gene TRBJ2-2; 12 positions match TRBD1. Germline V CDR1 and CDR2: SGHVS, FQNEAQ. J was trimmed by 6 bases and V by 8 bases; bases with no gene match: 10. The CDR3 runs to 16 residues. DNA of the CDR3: TGTGCCAGCTCACAACCGGGACAGGGGGCTGCCGGGGAGCTGTTTTTT. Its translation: CASSQPGQGAAGELFF.

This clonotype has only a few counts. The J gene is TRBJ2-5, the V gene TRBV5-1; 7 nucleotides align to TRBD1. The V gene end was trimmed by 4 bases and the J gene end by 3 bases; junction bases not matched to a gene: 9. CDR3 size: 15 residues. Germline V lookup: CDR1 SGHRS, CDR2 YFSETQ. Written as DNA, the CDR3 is TGCGCCAGCAGCCGACAGGGCACGGTAGAAGAGACCCAGTACTTC. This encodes CASSRQGTVEETQYF.

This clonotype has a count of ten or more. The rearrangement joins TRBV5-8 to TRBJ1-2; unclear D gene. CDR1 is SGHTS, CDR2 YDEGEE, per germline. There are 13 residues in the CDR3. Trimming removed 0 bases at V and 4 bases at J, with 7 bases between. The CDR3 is CASSLVGSYGYTF. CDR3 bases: TGTGCCAGCAGCTTGGTGGGCAGCTATGGCTACACCTTC. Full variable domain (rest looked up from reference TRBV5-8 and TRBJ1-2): EAGVTQSPTHLIKTRGQQATLRCSPISGHTSVYWYQQALGLGLQFLLWYDEGEERNRGNFPPRFSGRQFPNYSSELNVNALELEDSALYLCASSLVGSYGYTFGSGTRLTVV.

The CDR3 sequence: CASSSSGSDGNTIYF. CDR3 nucleotide sequence: TGCGCCAGCAGCTCCTCGGGGTCCGACGGAAACACCATATATTTT. V and J are TRBV5-1 and TRBJ1-3; D not certain. This CDR3 region has 15 residues. Trimming shortened V by 3 bases and J by 4 bases, and 14 bases separated the two germline ends. Germline-derived CDR1 and CDR2 are SGHRS and YFSETQ.

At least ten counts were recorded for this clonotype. CDR3 in DNA: TGTGCCAGCAGCTTTGCAGGGTCAGCTGGCTACACCTTC. Residues: CASSFAGSAGYTF. The chain employs TRBV7-8 and TRBJ1-2; D is perhaps TRBD1 (5 bases). The V gene's germline CDR1 is SGHVS and CDR2 FQNEAQ. V lost 3 bases to trimming and J lost 7 bases, with 12 bases between them. CDR3 length: 13 amino acids.

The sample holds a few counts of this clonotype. CDR3 DNA: TGCAGCGTTGAAGATCTCACCGGCTATAATTCACCCCTCCACTTT. As protein: CSVEDLTGYNSPLHF. This rearrangement joins TRBV29-1 to TRBJ1-6; the D is unclear. The CDR3 totals 15 residues. Germline CDR1 SQVTM, CDR2 ANQGSEA. V shed 0 bases and J shed 3 bases, with 9 bases lying between them.

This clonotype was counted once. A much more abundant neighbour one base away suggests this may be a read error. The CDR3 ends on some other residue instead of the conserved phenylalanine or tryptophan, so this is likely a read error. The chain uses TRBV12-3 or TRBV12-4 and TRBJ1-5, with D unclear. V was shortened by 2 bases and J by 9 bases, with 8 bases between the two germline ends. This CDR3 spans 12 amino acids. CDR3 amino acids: CASSLPGRPQHL. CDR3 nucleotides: TGTGCCAGCAGTTTACCGGGTCGGCCCCAGCATCTT.